Below are 23 T cell receptor beta chains sequenced from a single sample in a study of identical twins. MiXCR, run by TCRdb on the 5' RACE reads, gives a single entry per CDR3 protein. The data hold about 240,000 distinct CDR3 sequences, with about an eighth observed a single time. This same sample was also part of a study on yellow fever vaccine responses in identical twins.

The sequencing input was memory (CD45RO+) T cells sorted from blood. These receptors all come from a woman in her late teens or twenties in good health.

This clonotype occurred many times. The chain employs TRBV4-3 and TRBJ2-1, with TRBD1 identical over 9 bases. The junction had 6 bases not matched to a gene; V was cut back by 3 bases and J by 6 bases. In germline, CDR1 is LGHNA, CDR2 YSLEER. This CDR3 contains 15 residues. CDR3 residues: CASSQTRTGANEQFF. In DNA form, the CDR3 reads TGCGCCAGCAGCCAGACCAGGACAGGGGCCAATGAGCAGTTCTTC.

There are a few counts of this clonotype. The CDR3 here is CASSVLPSGSYNEQFF. In DNA form, the CDR3 reads TGTGCCAGCAGCGTCCTCCCTAGCGGTTCCTACAATGAGCAGTTCTTC. The chain employs TRBV7-9 and TRBJ2-1; TRBD2 matches at 7 bases. The germline V gene encodes CDR1 SEHNR and CDR2 FQNEAQ (reference sequence). The CDR3 sequence is 16 residues long. With 5 bases clipped from V and 1 base from J, the junction kept 8 bases outside the gene matches.

This clonotype was seen ten or more times. In nucleotides, the CDR3 is TGTGCCAGCAGCTACAACGTAGGGACAGGTAGAAACACCATATATTTT. It is translated as CASSYNVGTGRNTIYF. The V call is TRBV7-2, the J call TRBJ1-3, with TRBD1 matching over 8 bases. J was trimmed by 5 bases and V by 4 bases; bases with no gene match: 10. The germline V gene encodes CDR1 SGHTA and CDR2 FQGNSA. This CDR3 is built from 16 residues.

This rearrangement joins TRBV6-5 to TRBJ2-7; the D is unclear. The V end was cut by 0 bases, the J end by 2 bases, with 8 bases between. Germline V gene data show CDR1 as MNHEY and CDR2 as SVGAGI. This CDR3 has 14 residues. The CDR3 spells CASSYSQPPYEQYF. The DNA of the CDR3 is TGTGCCAGCAGTTACTCCCAACCCCCCTACGAGCAGTACTTC.

The rearrangement uses TRBV7-9 and TRBJ2-1; TRBD2 matches at 7 bases. Per the germline V gene, CDR1 is SEHNR and CDR2 is FQNEAQ (reference sequence). V trimming: 2 bases; J trimming: 5 bases; junction bases outside the gene matches: 3. This CDR3 has 14 amino acids. CDR3 amino acids: CASSLPGGDNEQFF. The CDR3 nucleotides read TGTGCCAGCAGCTTACCGGGAGGTGACAATGAGCAGTTCTTC. The full variable domain, rest sourced from reference TRBV7-9 and TRBJ2-1, is DTGVSQNPRHKITKRGQNVTFRCDPISEHNRLYWYRQTLGQGPEFLTYFQNEAQLEKSRLLSDRFSAERPKGSFSTLEIQRTEQGDSAMYLCASSLPGGDNEQFFGPGTRLTVL.

This clonotype occurred a few times. V and J are TRBV6-6 and TRBJ1-5, with a possible D match to TRBD1 (6 bases). Between the trimmed V and J ends, which lost 6 bases and 7 bases, there was a span of 16 bases. The CDR3 spans 14 residues. The germline V gene has CDR1 MNHNY and CDR2 SVGAGI (reference sequence). The CDR3 region has the DNA TGTGCCAGCAGCGACGGGGGGCGGAAACAGCCCCAGCATTTT. Protein: CASSDGGRKQPQHF.

V is TRBV19 and J is TRBJ1-1; weak D call: TRBD1 (5 bases). Trimming shortened V by 5 bases and J by 7 bases, and 20 bases separated the two germline ends. CDR3 length equals 15 residues. In germline, CDR1 is LNHDA, CDR2 SQIVND (reference sequence). Here the CDR3 reads CASSPNRDPWYEAFF. Here the CDR3 DNA reads TGTGCCAGTAGTCCAAACCGGGACCCATGGTATGAAGCTTTCTTT.

This clonotype was found a few times. The chain recombines TRBV3-1 with TRBJ2-3; 13 nucleotides line up with TRBD2. V gave up 4 bases and J gave up 6 bases; unmatched junction bases: 4. Germline assignment: CDR1 LGHDT and CDR2 YNNKEL (reference sequence). The CDR3 runs to 15 residues. Here the CDR3 reads CASSRTSGGGDTQYF. DNA of the CDR3: TGTGCCAGCAGCCGGACTAGCGGGGGTGGTGATACGCAGTATTTT.

The gene calls are TRBV12-3 or TRBV12-4 and TRBJ1-1; D uncertain. The V and J ends lost 6 bases and 4 bases respectively, with 18 bases between them. This CDR3 comprises 15 residues. The CDR3 loop reads CASSPAPRTVTEAFF. The CDR3 DNA sequence: TGTGCCAGCAGCCCTGCCCCACGGACGGTCACTGAAGCTTTCTTT.

This clonotype was counted ten times or more. This rearrangement joins TRBV25-1 to TRBJ1-4; 7 positions match TRBD1. Germline CDR1 is MGHDK and CDR2 is SYGVNS. There are 15 residues in the CDR3. The V segment lost 4 bases and the J segment 6 bases; nucleotides outside the gene matches: 8. In DNA, the CDR3 is TGTGCCAGCAGTGGGTACAGGGGAAACGATGAAAAACTGTTTTTT. It yields the protein CASSGYRGNDEKLFF.

This chain links TRBV12-3 or TRBV12-4 with TRBJ2-3, with 7 positions matching TRBD1. The CDR3 runs 14 residues. Trimming at V came to 6 bases and at J to 6 bases, leaving 9 bases not matched to a gene. This chain's CDR3 is CASRPTGPVDTQYF. In DNA form, the CDR3 reads TGTGCCAGCAGACCGACAGGGCCCGTTGATACGCAGTATTTT.

The V and J genes are TRBV7-9 and TRBJ2-1; 8 nucleotides align to TRBD1. The V and J ends lost 5 bases and 6 bases, in that order; junction bases with no gene match: 6. CDR1 and CDR2 from the germline V gene are SEHNR and FQNEAQ (reference sequence). The CDR3 loop spans 14 amino acids. The CDR3 loop reads CASSTTGGGNEQFF. Here the CDR3 DNA reads TGTGCCAGCAGCACCACAGGGGGAGGCAATGAGCAGTTCTTC.

The chain employs TRBV25-1 and TRBJ2-5, with D unclear. Trimming pared 8 bases from V and 8 bases from J, leaving 15 bases between. Germline CDR1 MGHDK, CDR2 SYGVNS. CDR3 length: 12 amino acids. This chain's CDR3 is CASGRASLTQYF. For the CDR3, the DNA is TGTGCCAGCGGTAGGGCCTCTTTAACCCAGTACTTC.

In its sample, this clonotype was seen many times. The CDR3 DNA reads as TGTGCCAGCAGTCCGCGTGTCGGCCTCGGGGCAGATACGCAGTATTTT. This gives the protein CASSPRVGLGADTQYF. V is TRBV12-3 or TRBV12-4 and J is TRBJ2-3, with D perhaps TRBD2 (5 bases). This CDR3 has 16 amino acids. V dropped 5 bases and J dropped 4 bases, with 19 bases sitting between them.

The rearrangement links TRBV30 to TRBJ1-3; a weak D match, TRBD1 (6 bases). V was pared by 0 bases and J by 3 bases, with 6 bases between. Germline CDR1 and CDR2: GTSNPN and SVGIG (reference sequence). The CDR3 covers 13 residues. CDR3: CAWSVQGGNTIYF. The CDR3 DNA is TGTGCCTGGAGTGTACAGGGTGGAAACACCATATATTTT.

This clonotype was recorded a few times. This chain connects TRBV5-1 to TRBJ2-2, with D possibly being TRBD1 (6 bases). V lost 4 bases and J 0 bases, leaving 13 bases between the germline ends. Germline CDR1 SGHRS, CDR2 YFSETQ. The CDR3 loop spans 16 amino acids. In DNA form, the CDR3 reads TGCGCCAGCAGCCCCAGAACAGGGCCGAACACCGGGGAGCTGTTTTTT. As protein: CASSPRTGPNTGELFF.

V and J are TRBV5-1 and TRBJ2-6, with D unresolved. Between the trimmed V and J ends, which lost 4 bases and 4 bases, there was a span of 18 bases. Germline values: CDR1 SGHRS, CDR2 YFSETQ. The CDR3 totals 17 residues. For the CDR3, the DNA is TGCGCCAGCAGCAAGGACGCGGCAGGTTCCGGGGCCAACGTCCTGACTTTC. Protein sequence: CASSKDAAGSGANVLTF.

V is TRBV4-1 and J is TRBJ2-7, with TRBD1 matching 9 bases. The CDR3 is 15 residues long. The trim removed 1 base at V and 1 base at J, leaving 2 bases unmatched. Germline V gene data show CDR1 as MGHRA and CDR2 as YSYEKL. CDR3 in amino acids: CASSQAGTGSYEQYF. In DNA, the CDR3 is TGCGCCAGCAGCCAAGCAGGGACAGGGTCCTACGAGCAGTACTTC.

This clonotype appeared a few times. The DNA for the CDR3 is TGCAGTGCTAGAGATGTACAGGGATCCTATAATTCACCCCTCCACTTT. Its translation: CSARDVQGSYNSPLHF. The rearrangement uses TRBV20-1 and TRBJ1-6; TRBD1 might be the D (6 bases). Germline V gene lookup returns CDR1 DFQATT and CDR2 SNEGSKA (reference sequence). The CDR3 consists of 16 residues. V lost 0 bases to trimming and J lost 1 base, with 10 bases between them.

This clonotype was found a few times. The CDR3 coding sequence is TGTGCCAGCAGCGCCATAGAGACCCAGTACTTC. Translating gives CASSAIETQYF. The chain recombines TRBV11-2 with TRBJ2-5; D unresolved. Looked up from germline, CDR1 is SGHAT and CDR2 is FQNNGV. Trimming pared 5 bases from V and 4 bases from J, leaving 5 bases between. The CDR3 covers 11 residues.

A few counts support this clonotype. The chain carries TRBV15 and TRBJ2-1; D might be TRBD1 or TRBD2, each matching 5 bases. Germline V gene lookup returns CDR1 LNHNV and CDR2 YYDKDF (reference sequence). Trimming shortened V by 3 bases and J by 5 bases, and 11 bases separated the two germline ends. The CDR3 spans 14 residues. CDR3 protein: CATSRAGTNNEQFF. In nucleotides, the CDR3 is TGTGCCACCAGCAGGGCTGGGACCAACAATGAGCAGTTCTTC.

This clonotype was seen only a few times. V and J are TRBV19 and TRBJ2-5; a weak D match, TRBD1 (6 bases). Per the germline V gene, CDR1 is LNHDA and CDR2 is SQIVND (reference sequence). V was clipped by 0 bases and J by 5 bases, with 13 bases between them. This CDR3 region has 15 residues. This CDR3 reads CASSIDIRGRETQYF. The CDR3 coding sequence is TGTGCCAGTAGTATAGATATCAGGGGCCGGGAGACCCAGTACTTC. Looking up the rest from reference TRBV19 and TRBJ2-5 gives the full variable domain: DGGITQSPKYLFRKEGQNVTLSCEQNLNHDAMYWYRQDPGQGLRLIYYSQIVNDFQKGDIAEGYSVSREKKESFPLTVTSAQKNPTAFYLCASSIDIRGRETQYFGPGTRLLVL.

This clonotype came up a few times. This chain joins TRBV20-1 and TRBJ2-2, with TRBD2 as a possible D gene (6 bases). Germline CDR1 DFQATT, CDR2 SNEGSKA (reference sequence). Trimming cost V 5 bases and J 4 bases, with 17 bases left between them. CDR3 size: 15 residues. Here the CDR3 DNA reads TGCAGTGCTCCAAAAGGAGGGGATTTCACCGGGGAGCTGTTTTTT. Its protein product is CSAPKGGDFTGELFF.